These 29 T cell receptor beta chains share one sample of origin, sequenced in a study of shared T cell receptors in the human thymus. Profiled with immunoSEQ multiplex PCR; TCRdb holds only in-frame clones, not every one. This table holds hundreds of thousands of clones, roughly 88% found once. This sample was shared with a second study, whose subject was human thymus T cells.

The sample was thymocytes. The source is a boy in the first two years of life with a congenital heart defect.

The J gene is TRBJ2-3, the V gene TRBV29-1; no clear D. The CDR3 runs 12 residues. Germline lookup yields CDR1 SQVTM and CDR2 ANQGSEA. V was cut by 7 bases and J by 4 bases, with 12 bases left in between. The CDR3 region is CSASLVSDTQYF. The CDR3 DNA reads TGCAGCGCCTCACTGGTCTCAGATACGCAGTATTTT.

V gene TRBV4-3 combines with J gene TRBJ2-5; D perhaps matches TRBD1 (8 bases). This CDR3 is built from 16 residues. The germline V gene has CDR1 LGHNA and CDR2 YSLEER. Between the trimmed V and J ends, which lost 0 bases and 5 bases, there was a span of 16 bases. CDR3 bases: TGCGCCAGCAGCCAAGACCCAACAGGGGGAGGGGAGACCCAGTACTTC. Translated: CASSQDPTGGGETQYF.

The V call is TRBV6-5, the J call TRBJ2-7; D is possibly TRBD2 (5 bases). V lost 6 bases and J 5 bases, leaving 17 bases between the germline ends. The CDR3 totals 14 residues. Germline V lookup: CDR1 MNHEY, CDR2 SVGAGI. The CDR3 region is CASSPGRPPDEQYF. The DNA for the CDR3 is TGTGCCAGCAGCCCTGGGAGACCCCCCGACGAGCAGTACTTC.

The chain carries TRBV30 and TRBJ1-4; no reliable D call. This CDR3 comprises 17 residues. Trimming removed 0 bases at V and 1 base at J, with 15 bases between. Germline CDR1 reads GTSNPN; CDR2 reads SVGIG (reference sequence). CDR3: CAWSVPRVVVTNEKLFF. The CDR3 region has the DNA TGTGCCTGGAGTGTACCCCGGGTGGTCGTAACTAATGAAAAACTGTTTTTT.

This chain links TRBV28 with TRBJ2-3, with D perhaps matching TRBD2 (5 bases). Germline V lookup: CDR1 MDHEN, CDR2 SYDVKM. The CDR3 sequence is 14 residues long. Trimming removed 3 bases from V and 4 bases from J, with 11 bases in between. CDR3 loop: CASSLRGSADTQYF. The CDR3 DNA reads TGTGCCAGCAGTTTGAGAGGGAGCGCAGATACGCAGTATTTT.

This chain joins TRBV15 and TRBJ1-2; D not resolved. Germline lookup yields CDR1 LNHNV and CDR2 YYDKDF (reference sequence). This CDR3 comprises 13 residues. Deletions cut 3 bases from V and 7 bases from J, with 12 bases between. The CDR3 DNA reads as TGTGCCACCAGCAGTCCTTGGGGAGGTGGCTACACCTTC. As protein: CATSSPWGGGYTF.

This sequence joins TRBV5-1 and TRBJ2-7, with a tentative D call TRBD2 (6 bases). Germline-derived CDR1 and CDR2 are SGHRS and YFSETQ. Trimming pared 5 bases from V and 6 bases from J, leaving 15 bases between. The CDR3 covers 13 residues. The CDR3 loop reads CASSPAGWGEQYF. The CDR3 DNA sequence: TGCGCCAGCAGTCCCGCGGGATGGGGCGAGCAGTACTTC. Drawing the rest from reference TRBV5-1 and TRBJ2-7, the complete variable domain is KAGVTQTPRYLIKTRGQQVTLSCSPISGHRSVSWYQQTPGQGLQFLFEYFSETQRNKGNFPGRFSGRQFSNSRSEMNVSTLELGDSALYLCASSPAGWGEQYFGPGTRLTVT.

CDR3 bases: TGTGCCAGTAGGCCGACCGACAGGGGGTGGTGGGACACCGGGGAGCTGTTTTTT. Its translation is CASRPTDRGWWDTGELFF. The J gene is TRBJ2-2, the V gene TRBV19, with 9 nucleotides matching TRBD1. This CDR3 has 18 amino acids. Losses at the gene ends were 6 bases for V and 3 bases for J; bases not matched to a gene: 14. In germline, CDR1 is LNHDA, CDR2 SQIVND (reference sequence).

CDR3 sequence: CASSLASGLAGNGELFF. CDR3 nucleotides: TGCGCCAGCAGCTTGGCGTCCGGACTAGCGGGAAACGGGGAGCTGTTTTTT. V and J are TRBV5-1 and TRBJ2-2; 12 nucleotides line up with TRBD2. Germline trimming cut 0 bases from V and 7 bases from J; bases unmatched to any gene: 7. Germline V gives CDR1 SGHRS, CDR2 YFSETQ. This CDR3 is built from 17 residues.

The V and J genes are TRBV15 and TRBJ2-2; a possible D gene is TRBD2 (5 bases). Looked up from germline, CDR1 is LNHNV and CDR2 is YYDKDF (reference sequence). CDR3 size: 14 residues. Trimming left V 0 bases short and J 9 bases short, with 11 bases between. The DNA for the CDR3 is TGTGCCACCAGCAGAGATCGAGGGTCCTGGGAGCTGTTTTTT. As protein: CATSRDRGSWELFF.

This rearrangement joins TRBV27 to TRBJ1-1; D uncertain. V was cut by 6 bases and J by 4 bases, with 12 bases left in between. The CDR3 runs 13 residues. Germline V gives CDR1 MNHEY, CDR2 SMNVEV (reference sequence). The CDR3 is CASREQKITEAFF. The CDR3 region has the DNA TGTGCCAGCAGAGAACAGAAAATCACTGAAGCTTTCTTT.

The chain couples TRBV18 to TRBJ2-2; 8 bases match TRBD1. This CDR3 is 15 amino acids long. Germline lookup yields CDR1 KGHSH and CDR2 LQKENI. V lost 3 bases and J lost 6; bases outside the gene matches: 6. The CDR3 bases are TGTGCCAGCTCACCCGGGACAGGCAGGGCCGGGGAGCTGTTTTTT. This gives the protein CASSPGTGRAGELFF.

V and J are TRBV11-3 and TRBJ2-1, with TRBD2 as a possible D gene (5 bases). Germline-derived CDR1 and CDR2 are SGHNT and YENEEA. Deletions cut 1 base from V and 10 bases from J, with 14 bases between. The CDR3 is 14 amino acids. CDR3 amino acids: CASSLAYRGEEQFF. CDR3 sequence (DNA): TGTGCCAGCAGCTTAGCCTACCGGGGTGAGGAGCAGTTCTTC.

The rearrangement links TRBV6-5 to TRBJ2-5, with D possibly TRBD1 on 5 matching bases. The CDR3 is made up of 13 amino acids. Germline V gene lookup returns CDR1 MNHEY and CDR2 SVGAGI. Trimming left V 6 bases short and J 1 base short, with 9 bases between. DNA for the CDR3: TGTGCCAGCAGCCAGGGCCCCCAAGAGACCCAGTACTTC. As protein: CASSQGPQETQYF.

This clone was counted a single time. The chain uses TRBV7-8 and TRBJ1-5, with D possibly TRBD1 on 5 matching bases. The CDR3 extends over 17 amino acids. Germline CDR1 reads SGHVS; CDR2 reads FQNEAQ. Trimming took 1 base from V and 4 from J, leaving 17 bases between them. The CDR3, as DNA: TGTGCCAGCAGCTTAGGGGCCCTGGGGGAGGGAAATCAGCCCCAGCATTTT. Its protein is CASSLGALGEGNQPQHF.

This clone was seen only once. The rearrangement links TRBV6-5 to TRBJ1-3; no reliable D call. Trimming stripped 8 bases from V and 0 bases from J, with 14 bases between. The germline gives CDR1 MNHEY, CDR2 SVGAGI. This CDR3 has 15 residues. The CDR3 region has the DNA TGTGCCAGCCAGCCCCCGGGAAACTCTGGAAACACCATATATTTT. This gives the protein CASQPPGNSGNTIYF.

The chain has TRBV5-1 and TRBJ2-1, with 7 nucleotides matching TRBD2. Germline loops: CDR1 SGHRS, CDR2 YFSETQ. The ends lost 0 bases at V and 7 bases at J; junction bases unmatched: 10. The CDR3 has 16 amino acids. In nucleotides, the CDR3 is TGCGCCAGCAGCTTGGCCGAGGGACTACTAGATAATGAGCAGTTCTTC. Translating it yields CASSLAEGLLDNEQFF.

The chain couples TRBV5-5 to TRBJ1-4, with D uncertain. Trimming took 1 base from V and 4 from J, leaving 5 bases between them. Germline CDR1 reads SGHKS; CDR2 reads YYEKEE (reference sequence). The CDR3 extends over 13 amino acids. Here the CDR3 DNA reads TGTGCCAGCAGCTTGCGTCGTAATGAAAAACTGTTTTTT. Translating it yields CASSLRRNEKLFF. Full variable domain (outside the CDR3, taken from reference TRBV5-5 and TRBJ1-4): DAGVTQSPTHLIKTRGQQVTLRCSPISGHKSVSWYQQVLGQGPQFIFQYYEKEERGRGNFPDRFSARQFPNYSSELNVNALLLGDSALYLCASSLRRNEKLFFGSGTQLSVL.

This chain uses TRBV4-3 with TRBJ2-7; 12 nucleotides align to TRBD2. The V gene's germline CDR1 is LGHNA and CDR2 YSLEER. The CDR3 sequence is 15 residues long. Losses at the gene ends were 4 bases for V and 6 bases for J; bases not matched to a gene: 7. CDR3 nucleotide sequence: TGCGCCAGCAGCCGATTGACTAGCGGGAGACTCGAGCAGTACTTC. Translating gives CASSRLTSGRLEQYF.

V gene TRBV5-1 combines with J gene TRBJ2-2; 7 bases align to TRBD2. CDR3 length: 17 amino acids. Germline CDR1 and CDR2: SGHRS and YFSETQ. Losses at the gene ends were 4 bases for V and 2 bases for J; bases not matched to a gene: 11. CDR3 in amino acids: CASSPLGLAVNTGELFF. The CDR3 bases are TGCGCCAGCAGCCCGTTGGGGCTAGCGGTCAACACCGGGGAGCTGTTTTTT.

J is TRBJ2-1 and V is TRBV7-9; either TRBD1 or TRBD2 may supply D (9 bases each). Germline CDR1 and CDR2: SEHNR and FQNEAQ (reference sequence). V was shortened by 5 bases and J by 8 bases, with 28 bases between the two germline ends. This CDR3 has 18 amino acids. The CDR3 spells CASSPGQGPGLARDEQFF. The CDR3 DNA reads as TGTGCCAGCAGCCCGGGACAGGGTCCGGGACTAGCAAGGGATGAGCAGTTCTTC.

The V gene is TRBV27, the J gene TRBJ2-1; 12 bases match TRBD2. This CDR3 has 20 residues. Germline V gene lookup returns CDR1 MNHEY and CDR2 SMNVEV (reference sequence). With V trimmed by 2 bases and J by 7 bases, 18 bases remained unmatched. Written as DNA, the CDR3 is TGTGCCAGCAGTTTACCCGGGACTAGCGGGCGCCCCAAGAGGGGTAATGAGCAGTTCTTC. It yields the protein CASSLPGTSGRPKRGNEQFF.

The table lists this clone with a count of one. The rearrangement joins TRBV7-2 to TRBJ2-2, with TRBD2 identical over 16 bases. The CDR3 extends over 16 amino acids. Germline CDR1 reads SGHTA; CDR2 reads FQGNSA. The V and J ends lost 3 bases and 7 bases, in that order; junction bases with no gene match: 2. CDR3: CASSFGTSGRDGELFF. The CDR3 bases are TGTGCCAGCAGCTTTGGGACTAGCGGGAGGGACGGGGAGCTGTTTTTT.

V and J are TRBV4-1 and TRBJ2-1; TRBD2 is a possible D gene (6 bases). Germline loops: CDR1 MGHRA, CDR2 YSYEKL. The V gene lost 4 bases and the J gene lost 5 bases, with 9 bases spanning the gap. The CDR3 has 13 amino acids. In nucleotides, the CDR3 is TGCGCCAGCAGCCGGGACTGGAACAATGAGCAGTTCTTC. Translating it yields CASSRDWNNEQFF.

This chain joins TRBV6-6 and TRBJ2-3, with 7 bases aligning to TRBD2. J was trimmed by 4 bases and V by 10 bases; bases with no gene match: 5. From germline, CDR1 is MNHNY and CDR2 SVGAGI (reference sequence). The CDR3 has 12 amino acids. DNA of the CDR3: TGTGCCACCGGACTAGACCCAGATACGCAGTATTTT. Amino acids: CATGLDPDTQYF.

This clone was found once. The chain uses TRBV27 and TRBJ1-2, with no clear D. CDR1 and CDR2 (germline): MNHEY, SMNVEV (reference sequence). Trimming stripped 5 bases from V and 6 bases from J, with 22 bases between. The CDR3 is made up of 16 amino acids. The CDR3 sequence: CASSPDRNTGKNGYTF. CDR3 nucleotide sequence: TGTGCCAGCAGTCCGGACCGAAACACGGGGAAAAATGGCTACACCTTC.

The chain combines TRBV27 with TRBJ2-1; TRBD2 agrees at 14 bases. The V segment lost 5 bases and the J segment 6 bases; nucleotides outside the gene matches: 3. The CDR3 is 15 amino acids. From germline, CDR1 is MNHEY and CDR2 SMNVEV (reference sequence). This CDR3 reads CASSPGLAGGNEQFF. CDR3 bases: TGTGCCAGCAGTCCCGGACTAGCGGGAGGCAATGAGCAGTTCTTC.

This clone was seen once. The V gene is TRBV27, the J gene TRBJ2-7, with 10 bases lining up with TRBD1. The CDR3 runs to 13 residues. The V gene end was trimmed by 4 bases and the J gene end by 5 bases; junction bases not matched to a gene: 2. Germline V lookup: CDR1 MNHEY, CDR2 SMNVEV (reference sequence). The CDR3: CASSWDRGHEQYF. The CDR3, as DNA: TGTGCCAGCAGTTGGGACAGGGGCCACGAGCAGTACTTC.

The chain carries TRBV6-1 and TRBJ1-5; the D is unclear. V was cut by 3 bases and J by 0 bases, with 9 bases left in between. This CDR3 is built from 15 residues. Germline V gives CDR1 MNHNS, CDR2 SASEGT. The CDR3 protein is CASSDPLYSNQPQHF. The CDR3 DNA reads as TGTGCCAGCAGTGACCCCCTCTATAGCAATCAGCCCCAGCATTTT.